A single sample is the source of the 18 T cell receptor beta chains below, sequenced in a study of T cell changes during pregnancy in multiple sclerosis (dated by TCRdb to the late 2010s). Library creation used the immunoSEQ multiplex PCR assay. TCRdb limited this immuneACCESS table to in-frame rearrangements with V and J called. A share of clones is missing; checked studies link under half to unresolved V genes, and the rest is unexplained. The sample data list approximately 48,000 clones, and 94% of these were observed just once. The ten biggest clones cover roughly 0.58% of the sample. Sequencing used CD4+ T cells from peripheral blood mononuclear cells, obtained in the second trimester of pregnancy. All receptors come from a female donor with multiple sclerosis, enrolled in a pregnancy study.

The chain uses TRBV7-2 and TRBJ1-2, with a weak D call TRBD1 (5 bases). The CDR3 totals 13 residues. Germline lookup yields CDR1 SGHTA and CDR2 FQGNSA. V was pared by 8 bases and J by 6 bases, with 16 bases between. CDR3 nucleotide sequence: TGTGCCAGCGCCCGCCAGGGTAGGGATGGCTACACCTTC. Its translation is CASARQGRDGYTF.

In DNA form, the CDR3 reads TGTGCCAGCAGCTTATTGGGCACCACCTACGAGCAGTACTTC. Translating gives CASSLLGTTYEQYF. This chain uses TRBV7-9 with TRBJ2-7; D is ambiguous. V lost 2 bases and J 2 bases, leaving 10 bases between the germline ends. Germline V gives CDR1 SEHNR, CDR2 FQNEAQ (reference sequence). The CDR3 has 14 residues.

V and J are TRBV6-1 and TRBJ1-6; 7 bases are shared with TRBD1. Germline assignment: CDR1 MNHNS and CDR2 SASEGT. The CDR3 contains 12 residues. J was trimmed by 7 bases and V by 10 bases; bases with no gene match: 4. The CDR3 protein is CAIDRANSPLHF. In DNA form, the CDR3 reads TGTGCCATAGACAGGGCGAATTCACCCCTCCACTTT.

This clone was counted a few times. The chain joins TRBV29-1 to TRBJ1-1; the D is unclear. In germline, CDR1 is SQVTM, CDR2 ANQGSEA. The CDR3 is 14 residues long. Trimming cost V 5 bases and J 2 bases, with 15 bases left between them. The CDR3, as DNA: TGCAGCGTTCTCCGGCCCGGGTTAAACACTGAAGCTTTCTTT. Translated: CSVLRPGLNTEAFF. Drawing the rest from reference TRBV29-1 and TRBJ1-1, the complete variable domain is SAVISQKPSRDICQRGTSLTIQCQVDSQVTMMFWYRQQPGQSLTLIATANQGSEATYESGFVIDKFPISRPNLTFSTLTVSNMSPEDSSIYLCSVLRPGLNTEAFFGQGTRLTVV.

CDR3 loop: CASSVGVGGASHPMNTEAFF. The CDR3 DNA sequence: TGTGCCAGCAGCGTAGGAGTAGGGGGTGCTTCCCATCCCATGAACACTGAAGCTTTCTTT. V is TRBV9 and J is TRBJ1-1; maybe TRBD1 (6 bases). Germline CDR1 and CDR2: SGDLS and YYNGEE. Trimming shortened V by 0 bases and J by 0 bases, and 24 bases separated the two germline ends. The CDR3 has 20 amino acids.

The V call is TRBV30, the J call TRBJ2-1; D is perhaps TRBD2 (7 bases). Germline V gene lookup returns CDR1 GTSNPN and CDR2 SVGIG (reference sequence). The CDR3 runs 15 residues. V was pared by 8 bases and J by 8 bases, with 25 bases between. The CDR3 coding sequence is TGTGCCGGGGGGGAGAGGTGGGGGGGCTGGGATGAGCAGTTCTTC. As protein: CAGGERWGGWDEQFF.

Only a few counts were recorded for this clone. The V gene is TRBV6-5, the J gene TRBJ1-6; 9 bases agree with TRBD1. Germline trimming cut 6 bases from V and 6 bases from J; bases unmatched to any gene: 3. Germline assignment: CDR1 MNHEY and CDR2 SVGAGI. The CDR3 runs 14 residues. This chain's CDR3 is CASRRTGANSPLHF. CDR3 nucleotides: TGTGCCAGCAGGCGGACAGGGGCTAATTCACCCCTCCACTTT.

The CDR3 sequence is CASRVDRNHEQYF. The CDR3 bases are TGTGCCAGCAGGGTGGACAGGAACCACGAGCAGTACTTC. The genes are TRBV2 and TRBJ2-7; 7 positions agree with TRBD1. CDR3 length: 13 amino acids. The trim removed 6 bases at V and 5 bases at J, leaving 7 bases unmatched. From germline, CDR1 is SNHLY and CDR2 FYNNEI.

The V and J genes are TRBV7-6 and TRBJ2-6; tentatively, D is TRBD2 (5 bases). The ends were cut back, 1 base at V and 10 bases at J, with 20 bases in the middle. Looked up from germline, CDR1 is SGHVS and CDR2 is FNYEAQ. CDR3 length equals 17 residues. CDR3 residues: CASSLGPPGGQSNVLTF. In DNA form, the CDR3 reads TGTGCCAGCAGCTTAGGCCCCCCTGGAGGCCAAAGTAACGTCCTGACTTTC.

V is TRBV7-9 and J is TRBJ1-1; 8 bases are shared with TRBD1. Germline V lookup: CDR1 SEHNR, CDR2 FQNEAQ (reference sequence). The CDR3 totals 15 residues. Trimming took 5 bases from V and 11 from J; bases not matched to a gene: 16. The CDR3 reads CASSPQGVFGPGAFF. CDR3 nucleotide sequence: TGTGCCAGCAGCCCACAGGGGGTGTTCGGACCTGGGGCTTTCTTT.

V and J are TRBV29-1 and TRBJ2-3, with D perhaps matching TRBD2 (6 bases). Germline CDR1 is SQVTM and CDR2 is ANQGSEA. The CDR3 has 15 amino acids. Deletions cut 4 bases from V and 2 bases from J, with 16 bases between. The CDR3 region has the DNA TGCAGCGTTGGAGGCATCGGGGGATACACAGATACGCAGTATTTT. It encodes CSVGGIGGYTDTQYF.

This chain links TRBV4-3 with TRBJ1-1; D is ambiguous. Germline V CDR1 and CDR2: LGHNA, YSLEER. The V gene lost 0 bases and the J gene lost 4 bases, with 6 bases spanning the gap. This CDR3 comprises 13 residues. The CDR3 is CASSQELPTEAFF. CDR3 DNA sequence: TGCGCCAGCAGCCAAGAGCTACCCACTGAAGCTTTCTTT.

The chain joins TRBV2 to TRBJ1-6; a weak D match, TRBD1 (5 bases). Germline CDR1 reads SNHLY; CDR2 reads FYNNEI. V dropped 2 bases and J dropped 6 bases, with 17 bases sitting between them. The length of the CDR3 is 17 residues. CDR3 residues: CASSETSGGGSNSPLHF. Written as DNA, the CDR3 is TGTGCCAGCAGTGAAACCTCGGGGGGAGGTAGTAATTCACCCCTCCACTTT.

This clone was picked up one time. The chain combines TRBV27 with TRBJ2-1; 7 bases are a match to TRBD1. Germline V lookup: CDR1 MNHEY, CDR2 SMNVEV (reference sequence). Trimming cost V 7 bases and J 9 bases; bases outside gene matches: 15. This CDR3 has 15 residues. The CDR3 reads CASTPRQGPSTEQFF. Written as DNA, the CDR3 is TGTGCCAGCACTCCTCGACAGGGTCCTAGCACTGAGCAGTTCTTC.

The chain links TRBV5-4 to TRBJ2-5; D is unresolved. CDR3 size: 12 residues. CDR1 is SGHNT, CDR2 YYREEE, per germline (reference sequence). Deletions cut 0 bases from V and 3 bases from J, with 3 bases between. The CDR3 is CASSLGKETQYF. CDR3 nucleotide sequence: TGTGCCAGCAGCTTGGGTAAAGAGACCCAGTACTTC.

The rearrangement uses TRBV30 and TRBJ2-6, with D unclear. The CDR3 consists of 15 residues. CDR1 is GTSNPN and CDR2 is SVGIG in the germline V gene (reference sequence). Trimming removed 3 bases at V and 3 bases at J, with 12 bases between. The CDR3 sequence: CAWSTNSRGANVLTF. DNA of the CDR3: TGTGCCTGGAGCACCAACAGCCGTGGGGCCAACGTCCTGACTTTC.

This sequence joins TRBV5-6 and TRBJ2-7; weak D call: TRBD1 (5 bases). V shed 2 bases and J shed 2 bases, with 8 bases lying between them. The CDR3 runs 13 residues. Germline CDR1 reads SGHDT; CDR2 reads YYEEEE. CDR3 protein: CASSLTGTYEQYF. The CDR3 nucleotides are TGTGCCAGCAGCTTAACAGGAACCTACGAGCAGTACTTC.

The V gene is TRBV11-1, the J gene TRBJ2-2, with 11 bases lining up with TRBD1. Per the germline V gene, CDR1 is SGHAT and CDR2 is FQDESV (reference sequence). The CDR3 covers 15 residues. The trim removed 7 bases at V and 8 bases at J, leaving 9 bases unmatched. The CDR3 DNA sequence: TGTGCCAGCACCCGGGACAGGGGGTCGAGAGGGGAGCTGTTTTTT. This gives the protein CASTRDRGSRGELFF.